This paragraph reports one T cell receptor (beta chain). The method was immunoSEQ multiplex PCR; TCRdb's version includes in-frame clones alone and lacks a portion of them. The sample has 150,000 to 200,000 clones; roughly 92% are singletons. These data come from a study of control samples from healthy donors and cancer patients. V gave up 6 bases and J gave up 0 bases, with 17 bases separating them. The V gene's germline CDR1 is MDHEN and CDR2 SYDVKM. The CDR3 is 16 residues long. The chain combines TRBV28 with TRBJ1-1; D is unresolved. This sequence originates from a young man in good health. Sequencing was done on a sample of blood. The CDR3 loop is CASSRPLFRMNTEAFF. CDR3 DNA sequence: TGTGCCAGCAGCCGCCCTTTGTTCCGGATGAACACTGAAGCTTTCTTT.